Presented here are 27 T cell receptor beta chains from one specimen sequenced in a study of T cell responses to AZD1222 COVID-19 vaccine. Profiled with immunoSEQ multiplex PCR; TCRdb holds only in-frame clones, not every one. The sample holds 130,000 to 150,000 clones, about 86% seen once. The material sequenced was peripheral blood, taken 28 days after the second AZD1222 dose. These receptors were obtained from an adult who received the AZD1222 COVID-19 vaccine.

This chain uses TRBV5-1 with TRBJ2-5; D not resolved. This CDR3 contains 14 residues. V lost 5 bases and J 0 bases, leaving 11 bases between the germline ends. Germline CDR1 and CDR2: SGHRS and YFSETQ. This CDR3 reads CASRFGVDQETQYF. The CDR3 DNA follows: TGCGCCAGCAGGTTCGGAGTTGACCAAGAGACCCAGTACTTC.

The chain recombines TRBV5-6 with TRBJ2-7; possibly TRBD2 for D (7 bases). The CDR3 has 13 amino acids. Deletions cut 1 base from V and 9 bases from J, with 14 bases between. Germline lookup yields CDR1 SGHDT and CDR2 YYEEEE. The CDR3, as DNA: TGTGCCAGCAGCTTGAGGGGGGGATGGATGCAGTACTTC. This translates into CASSLRGGWMQYF.

The chain has TRBV30 and TRBJ1-2; maybe TRBD1 (5 bases). The CDR3 consists of 15 residues. V was clipped by 3 bases and J by 5 bases, with 19 bases between them. Germline-derived CDR1 and CDR2 are GTSNPN and SVGIG (reference sequence). The CDR3 DNA is TGTGCCTGGAGGGATCCAATCGGACAACGGTATGGCTACACCTTC. This gives the protein CAWRDPIGQRYGYTF.

The rearrangement links TRBV6-6 to TRBJ1-2; D is ambiguous. Germline values: CDR1 MNHNY, CDR2 SVGAGI (reference sequence). This CDR3 has 11 residues. Trimming removed 8 bases at V and 6 bases at J, with 10 bases between. The CDR3 region is CASAPSDGYTF. The CDR3 DNA is TGTGCCAGCGCACCGTCGGATGGCTACACCTTC.

As regards this clone: The limits of the CDR3 on the DNA are not certain, so only TCRdb's listed CDR3 is given. The rearrangement uses TRBV6-5 and TRBJ2-5; the table gives TRBD1 as D, unverified against the DNA. Ends included, the CDR3 has 15 residues. Per germline, CDR1 MNHEY and CDR2 SVGAGI. The CDR3 reads CASSSGQGRWETQYF.

This chain links TRBV4-2 with TRBJ1-1, with a weak D call TRBD1 (6 bases). The germline V gene has CDR1 LGHNA and CDR2 YNFKEQ. The length of the CDR3 is 16 residues. The ends were cut back, 0 bases at V and 6 bases at J, with 17 bases in the middle. Written as DNA, the CDR3 is TGTGCCAGCAGCCAAGAAGGGGGTGGGGGAACCCCTGAAGCTTTCTTT. Translation: CASSQEGGGGTPEAFF.

Details on this clone: The sample contains more than one DNA sequence encoding this CDR3. V usage is TRBV18 and J usage is TRBJ1-5, with 8 bases aligning to TRBD1. The length of the CDR3 is 13 residues. Germline V gene lookup returns CDR1 KGHSH and CDR2 LQKENI. After removal of 6 bases from V and 5 bases from J, the junction contained 3 bases not matched to a gene. CDR3 amino acids: CASSPTGDQPQHF. The CDR3 DNA is TGTGCCAGCTCGCCGACAGGGGATCAGCCCCAGCATTTT.

The rearrangement links TRBV30 to TRBJ2-7; 9 bases map to TRBD2. The V gene end was trimmed by 0 bases and the J gene end by 2 bases; junction bases not matched to a gene: 5. The CDR3 covers 15 residues. Germline loops: CDR1 GTSNPN, CDR2 SVGIG (reference sequence). CDR3 in amino acids: CAWSVASSGAYEQYF. The CDR3 DNA follows: TGTGCCTGGAGTGTCGCGTCTAGCGGGGCCTACGAGCAGTACTTC.

The V gene is TRBV4-1, the J gene TRBJ1-2; no clear D gene. With 1 base removed from V and 6 bases from J, the gap between germline ends came to 12 bases. The germline gives CDR1 MGHRA, CDR2 YSYEKL. This CDR3 region has 14 residues. CDR3 DNA sequence: TGCGCCAGCAGCCAAGCCTCCCAGGTCCATGGCTACACCTTC. Encoded protein: CASSQASQVHGYTF.

The chain carries TRBV19 and TRBJ1-2; no firm D call. Per the germline V gene, CDR1 is LNHDA and CDR2 is SQIVND (reference sequence). This CDR3 contains 15 residues. Trimming stripped 8 bases from V and 8 bases from J, with 24 bases between. CDR3 sequence: CASDPRGGRILGYTF. The CDR3, as DNA: TGTGCCAGTGACCCCCGGGGAGGGAGAATTTTAGGCTACACCTTC.

The chain employs TRBV7-6 and TRBJ2-7; the D is unclear. From germline, CDR1 is SGHVS and CDR2 FNYEAQ. The CDR3 is 15 amino acids. V was cut by 2 bases and J by 2 bases, with 13 bases left in between. In nucleotides, the CDR3 is TGTGCCAGCAGCTTACTGCCTCACTCTGCCTACGAGCAGTACTTC. Protein sequence: CASSLLPHSAYEQYF.

This chain uses TRBV20-1 with TRBJ2-1; no firm D call. Trimming took off 7 bases at V and 5 bases at J, with 9 bases between the two ends. Per the germline V gene, CDR1 is DFQATT and CDR2 is SNEGSKA (reference sequence). CDR3 length: 11 residues. The CDR3 DNA is TGCAGTGTCCCCCTTCACAATGAGCAGTTCTTC. This encodes CSVPLHNEQFF.

The V and J genes are TRBV5-1 and TRBJ1-5; D remains unclear. CDR1 and CDR2 (germline): SGHRS, YFSETQ. The CDR3 spans 14 residues. The V gene lost 1 base and the J gene lost 4 bases, with 9 bases spanning the gap. In DNA, the CDR3 is TGCGCCAGCAGCTTGAACAGCGTGAATCAGCCCCAGCATTTT. It yields the protein CASSLNSVNQPQHF.

V and J are TRBV5-1 and TRBJ1-3; TRBD1 agrees at 10 bases. Germline-derived CDR1 and CDR2 are SGHRS and YFSETQ. The V gene end was trimmed by 0 bases and the J gene end by 4 bases; junction bases not matched to a gene: 1. The CDR3 runs to 15 residues. The CDR3 loop is CASSLGDRGGNTIYF. The CDR3 DNA is TGCGCCAGCAGCTTGGGGGACAGGGGAGGAAACACCATATATTTT. The full variable domain, completed using reference TRBV5-1 and TRBJ1-3, is KAGVTQTPRYLIKTRGQQVTLSCSPISGHRSVSWYQQTPGQGLQFLFEYFSETQRNKGNFPGRFSGRQFSNSRSEMNVSTLELGDSALYLCASSLGDRGGNTIYFGEGSWLTVV.

The rearrangement joins TRBV7-8 to TRBJ1-3, with TRBD1 as a possible D gene (5 bases). The CDR3 consists of 14 residues. V lost 6 bases, J lost 2 bases, and 11 bases lay in between. Germline assignment: CDR1 SGHVS and CDR2 FQNEAQ. In DNA, the CDR3 is TGTGCCAGCAGGGGGCGGGGGGCTGGAAACACCATATATTTT. It translates to CASRGRGAGNTIYF. Looking up the rest from reference TRBV7-8 and TRBJ1-3 gives the full variable domain: GAGVSQSPRYKVAKRGQDVALRCDPISGHVSLFWYQQALGQGPEFLTYFQNEAQLDKSGLPSDRFFAERPEGSVSTLKIQRTQQEDSAVYLCASRGRGAGNTIYFGEGSWLTVV.

This sequence joins TRBV5-6 and TRBJ2-2; D unresolved. The CDR3 runs 17 residues. From germline, CDR1 is SGHDT and CDR2 YYEEEE. V was pared by 1 base and J by 0 bases, with 13 bases between. CDR3 nucleotides: TGTGCCAGCAGCTTGTACAGTCTATCCGCGAACACCGGGGAGCTGTTTTTT. It is translated as CASSLYSLSANTGELFF. The full variable domain, completed using reference TRBV5-6 and TRBJ2-2, is DAGVTQSPTHLIKTRGQQVTLRCSPKSGHDTVSWYQQALGQGPQFIFQYYEEEERQRGNFPDRFSGHQFPNYSSELNVNALLLGDSALYLCASSLYSLSANTGELFFGEGSRLTVL.

This clone was found many times. The CDR3 bases are TGTGCCAGCAGTGAGCTAGCGGGAGGGCCCACAGATACGCAGTATTTT. Encoded protein: CASSELAGGPTDTQYF. The chain carries TRBV6-4 and TRBJ2-3; 12 positions match TRBD2. The CDR3 is 16 amino acids. Germline values: CDR1 MRHNA, CDR2 SNTAGT. The V segment lost 3 bases and the J segment 2 bases; nucleotides outside the gene matches: 3.

V usage is TRBV7-2 and J usage is TRBJ1-6; weak D call: TRBD1 (6 bases). The CDR3 has 13 residues. Germline CDR1 reads SGHTA; CDR2 reads FQGNSA. Trimming took off 4 bases at V and 9 bases at J, with 10 bases between the two ends. CDR3 protein: CASSSQGGSPLHF. The CDR3 DNA sequence: TGTGCCAGCAGCTCCCAAGGGGGTTCACCCCTCCACTTT.

The chain couples TRBV4-2 to TRBJ1-2; D is uncertain. With 0 bases removed from V and 4 bases from J, the gap between germline ends came to 9 bases. The CDR3 loop spans 14 amino acids. CDR1 LGHNA and CDR2 YNFKEQ come from the germline V gene. CDR3 bases: TGTGCCAGCAGCCAAGATGGAGGAGTCTATGGCTACACCTTC. Translation gives CASSQDGGVYGYTF.

The V and J genes are TRBV12-3 or TRBV12-4 and TRBJ2-5; maybe TRBD2 (5 bases). Trimming removed 9 bases from V and 4 bases from J, with 15 bases in between. The CDR3 consists of 13 residues. In nucleotides, the CDR3 is TGTGCCAGTGAACTACTCGGAGGAGAGACCCAGTACTTC. Encoded protein: CASELLGGETQYF.

This rearrangement joins TRBV5-1 to TRBJ2-1; D gene uncertain. CDR1 SGHRS and CDR2 YFSETQ come from the germline V gene. V was cut by 6 bases and J by 9 bases, with 13 bases left in between. CDR3 length equals 12 residues. The CDR3 sequence: CASNDPGSEQFF. CDR3 DNA sequence: TGCGCCAGCAACGACCCGGGTAGTGAGCAGTTCTTC.

About this clone: Within the sample, other DNA sequences also encode this same CDR3. The CDR3 bases are TGTGCCAGCAGCTTCCGAGATGGCTACACCTTC. As protein: CASSFRDGYTF. The genes are TRBV11-2 and TRBJ1-2, with D uncertain. This CDR3 comprises 11 residues. Germline CDR1 and CDR2: SGHAT and FQNNGV. Trimming removed 3 bases from V and 6 bases from J, with 5 bases in between. Complete variable domain (other parts from reference TRBV11-2 and TRBJ1-2): EAGVAQSPRYKIIEKRQSVAFWCNPISGHATLYWYQQILGQGPKLLIQFQNNGVVDDSQLPKDRFSAERLKGVDSTLKIQPAKLEDSAVYLCASSFRDGYTFGSGTRLTVV.

V gene TRBV30 combines with J gene TRBJ2-3; no reliable D call. The CDR3 runs to 13 residues. Germline lookup yields CDR1 GTSNPN and CDR2 SVGIG (reference sequence). V was cut by 0 bases and J by 4 bases, with 8 bases left in between. The CDR3 region is CAWSVSSADTQYF. For the CDR3, the DNA is TGTGCCTGGAGTGTATCATCTGCAGATACGCAGTATTTT.

The CDR3 DNA is TGTGCCAGCAGCCGACTCGGAGAGCAGTACTTC. Encoded protein: CASSRLGEQYF. The chain joins TRBV6-2 or TRBV6-3 to TRBJ2-7; no firm D call. The V end was cut by 6 bases, the J end by 7 bases, with 10 bases between. The CDR3 loop spans 11 amino acids. The germline V gene encodes CDR1 MNHEY and CDR2 SVGEGT.

The CDR3 DNA sequence: TGTGCCAGCAGTGTCAGTCGCCTAGCGGGGAGGGTAGCAGATACGCAGTATTTT. Its translation is CASSVSRLAGRVADTQYF. The rearrangement uses TRBV6-1 and TRBJ2-3; 9 bases map to TRBD2. Germline CDR1 is MNHNS and CDR2 is SASEGT. J gave up 4 bases and V 4 bases, and 15 bases lay outside the gene matches. CDR3 length: 18 amino acids.

The chain employs TRBV16 and TRBJ2-1, with unresolved D. The germline V gene encodes CDR1 KGHSY and CDR2 FQNENV. This CDR3 contains 11 residues. Between the trimmed V and J ends, which lost 1 base and 7 bases, there was a span of 2 bases. DNA for the CDR3: TGTGCCAGCAGCCAATATAATGAGCAGTTCTTC. This gives the protein CASSQYNEQFF.

This clone has only one observation. The genes are TRBV25-1 and TRBJ1-1, with D possibly matching TRBD1 (5 bases). V lost 3 bases to trimming and J lost 11 bases, with 13 bases between them. The CDR3 is made up of 12 amino acids. CDR1 is MGHDK and CDR2 is SYGVNS in the germline V gene. In nucleotides, the CDR3 is TGTGCCAGCAGTGAGCCAGGGCAGGTGGCTTTCTTT. Protein sequence: CASSEPGQVAFF.